This TCR beta chain was captured in a study of cytomegalovirus exposure and HLA in healthy donors. Findings and caveats of the study: Cytomegalovirus-associated TCR beta chains were listed, numbering around 150. Some public TCRs appeared in many individuals, while most sequences were rare. Later analysis associated a missense DCLRE1C variant with TCR beta V- and J-gene trimming.

On this clone itself: Antigen specificity is unknown.

PCR employed 60 Vbeta and 13 Jbeta primers. Here immunoSEQ multiplex PCR was the method, and the copy in TCRdb shows in-frame clones only, minus some. The table records some 140,000 clones, about 78% of them present only once. The V segment lost 3 bases and the J segment 7 bases; nucleotides outside the gene matches: 9. Germline CDR1 reads MNHEY; CDR2 reads SMNVEV (reference sequence). This CDR3 has 16 amino acids. The sample taken for sequencing was PBMCs. This receptor was taken from a man aged 45-60 years in good health and CMV-seropositive. This chain links TRBV27 with TRBJ2-2; 9 bases line up with TRBD1. CDR3: CASSFYLGQGHGELFF. As DNA, the CDR3 is TGTGCCAGCAGTTTCTATTTGGGACAGGGTCACGGGGAGCTGTTTTTT.